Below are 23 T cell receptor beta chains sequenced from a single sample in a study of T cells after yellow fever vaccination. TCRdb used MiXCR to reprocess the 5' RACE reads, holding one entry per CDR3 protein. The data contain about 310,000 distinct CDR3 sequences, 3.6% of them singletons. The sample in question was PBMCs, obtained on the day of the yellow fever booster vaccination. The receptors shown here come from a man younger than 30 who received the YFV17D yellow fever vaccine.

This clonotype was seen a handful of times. CDR3 residues: CASSPRVGGERETQYF. The CDR3 DNA follows: TGTGCCAGCAGCCCCCGAGTAGGTGGGGAACGGGAGACCCAGTACTTC. V is TRBV7-2 and J is TRBJ2-5, with D unresolved. The CDR3 runs to 16 residues. Per germline, CDR1 SGHTA and CDR2 FQGNSA. Between the trimmed V and J ends, which lost 5 bases and 5 bases, there was a span of 21 bases.

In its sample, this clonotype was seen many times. The chain's CDR3 is CASSWPGQDNQPQHF. The CDR3 DNA reads as TGTGCCAGCAGCTGGCCGGGACAGGACAATCAGCCCCAGCATTTT. V gene TRBV5-5 combines with J gene TRBJ1-5; 8 nucleotides align to TRBD1. This CDR3 has 15 residues. V lost 3 bases and J lost 3; bases outside the gene matches: 5. Germline lookup yields CDR1 SGHKS and CDR2 YYEKEE (reference sequence). The full variable domain, with the rest looked up from reference TRBV5-5 and TRBJ1-5, is DAGVTQSPTHLIKTRGQQVTLRCSPISGHKSVSWYQQVLGQGPQFIFQYYEKEERGRGNFPDRFSARQFPNYSSELNVNALLLGDSALYLCASSWPGQDNQPQHFGDGTRLSIL.

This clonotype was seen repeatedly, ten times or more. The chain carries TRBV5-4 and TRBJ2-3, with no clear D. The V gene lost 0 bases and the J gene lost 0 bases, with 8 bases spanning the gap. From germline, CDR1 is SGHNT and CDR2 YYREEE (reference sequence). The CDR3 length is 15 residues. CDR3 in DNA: TGTGCCAGCAGCTTGGGCCGGTGGAGCACAGATACGCAGTATTTT. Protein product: CASSLGRWSTDTQYF. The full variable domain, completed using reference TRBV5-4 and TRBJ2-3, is ETGVTQSPTHLIKTRGQQVTLRCSSQSGHNTVSWYQQALGQGPQFIFQYYREEENGRGNFPPRFSGLQFPNYSSELNVNALELDDSALYLCASSLGRWSTDTQYFGPGTRLTVL.

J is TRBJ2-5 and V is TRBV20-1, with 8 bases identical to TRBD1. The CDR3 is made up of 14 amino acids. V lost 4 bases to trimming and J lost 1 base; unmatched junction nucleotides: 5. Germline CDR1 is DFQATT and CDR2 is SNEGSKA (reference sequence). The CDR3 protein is CSAMGDRFQETQYF. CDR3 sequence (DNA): TGCAGTGCTATGGGGGACAGGTTCCAAGAGACCCAGTACTTC.

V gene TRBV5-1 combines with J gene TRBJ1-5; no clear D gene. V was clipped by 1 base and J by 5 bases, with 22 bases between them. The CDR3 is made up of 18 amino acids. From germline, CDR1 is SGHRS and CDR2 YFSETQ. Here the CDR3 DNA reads TGCGCCAGCAGCTTGAGTGCTTTTGATAGCATGGGCGATCAGCCCCAGCATTTT. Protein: CASSLSAFDSMGDQPQHF.

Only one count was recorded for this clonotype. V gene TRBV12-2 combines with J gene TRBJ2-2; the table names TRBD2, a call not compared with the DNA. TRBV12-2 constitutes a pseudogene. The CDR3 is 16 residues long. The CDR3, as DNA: TGTGCAAGTCGCTACGGACTAGATCCTAACACCGGGGAGCTGTTTTTT. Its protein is CASRYGLDPNTGELFF.

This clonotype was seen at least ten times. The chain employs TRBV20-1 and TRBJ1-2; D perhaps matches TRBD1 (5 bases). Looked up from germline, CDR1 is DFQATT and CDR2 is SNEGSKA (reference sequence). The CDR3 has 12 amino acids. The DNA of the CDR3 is TGCTCCAGCTGGACATCTAACTATGGCTACACCTTC. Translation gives CSSWTSNYGYTF.

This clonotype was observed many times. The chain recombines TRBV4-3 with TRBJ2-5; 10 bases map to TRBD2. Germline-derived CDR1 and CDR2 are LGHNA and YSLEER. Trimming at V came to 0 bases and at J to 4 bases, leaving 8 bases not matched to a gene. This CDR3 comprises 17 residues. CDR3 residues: CASSQDWSGGATETQYF. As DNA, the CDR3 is TGCGCCAGCAGCCAAGATTGGAGCGGGGGGGCCACAGAGACCCAGTACTTC.

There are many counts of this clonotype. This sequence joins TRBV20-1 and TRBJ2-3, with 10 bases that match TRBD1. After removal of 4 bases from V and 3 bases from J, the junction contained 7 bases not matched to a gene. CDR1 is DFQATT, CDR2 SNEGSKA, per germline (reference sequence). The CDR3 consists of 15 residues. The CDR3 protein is CSAINAGQGTDTQYF. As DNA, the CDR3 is TGCAGTGCTATAAATGCGGGACAGGGGACAGATACGCAGTATTTT.

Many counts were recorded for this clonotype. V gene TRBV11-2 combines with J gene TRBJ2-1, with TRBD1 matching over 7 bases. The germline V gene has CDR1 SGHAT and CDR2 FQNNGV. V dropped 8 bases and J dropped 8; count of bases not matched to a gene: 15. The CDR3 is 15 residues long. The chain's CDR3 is CASLTASGGSHEQFF. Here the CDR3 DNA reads TGTGCCAGCCTCACTGCATCAGGGGGTAGCCATGAGCAGTTCTTC.

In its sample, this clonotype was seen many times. The CDR3 region has the DNA TGCGCCAGCAGCGACGGTGTAAACACTGAAGCTTTCTTT. Protein product: CASSDGVNTEAFF. V and J are TRBV5-1 and TRBJ1-1; D is ambiguous. V was pared by 4 bases and J by 2 bases, with 9 bases between. This CDR3 is built from 13 residues. CDR1 and CDR2 (germline): SGHRS, YFSETQ. The full variable domain, in which reference TRBV5-1 and TRBJ1-1 provide the parts outside the CDR3, is KAGVTQTPRYLIKTRGQQVTLSCSPISGHRSVSWYQQTPGQGLQFLFEYFSETQRNKGNFPGRFSGRQFSNSRSEMNVSTLELGDSALYLCASSDGVNTEAFFGQGTRLTVV.

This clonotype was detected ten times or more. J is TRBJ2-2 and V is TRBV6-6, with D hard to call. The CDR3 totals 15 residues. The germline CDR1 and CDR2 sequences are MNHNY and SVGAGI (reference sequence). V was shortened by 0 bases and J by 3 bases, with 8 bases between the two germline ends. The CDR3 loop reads CASSYSIQDTGELFF. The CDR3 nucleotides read TGTGCCAGCAGTTACTCGATCCAGGACACCGGGGAGCTGTTTTTT.

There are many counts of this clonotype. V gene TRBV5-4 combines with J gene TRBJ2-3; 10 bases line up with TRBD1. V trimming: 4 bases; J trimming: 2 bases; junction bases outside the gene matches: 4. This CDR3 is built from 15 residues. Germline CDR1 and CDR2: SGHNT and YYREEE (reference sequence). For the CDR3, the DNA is TGTGCCAGCAGCACTGGGACAGGGGACACAGATACGCAGTATTTT. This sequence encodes CASSTGTGDTDTQYF. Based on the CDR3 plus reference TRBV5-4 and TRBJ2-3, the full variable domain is ETGVTQSPTHLIKTRGQQVTLRCSSQSGHNTVSWYQQALGQGPQFIFQYYREEENGRGNFPPRFSGLQFPNYSSELNVNALELDDSALYLCASSTGTGDTDTQYFGPGTRLTVL.

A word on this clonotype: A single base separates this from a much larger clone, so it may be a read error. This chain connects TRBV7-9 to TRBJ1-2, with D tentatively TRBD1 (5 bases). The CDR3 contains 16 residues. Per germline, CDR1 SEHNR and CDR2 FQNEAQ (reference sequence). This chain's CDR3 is CTSSLQVEPAGYGYTF. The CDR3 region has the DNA TGTACCAGCAGCTTGCAGGTTGAACCAGCAGGGTACGGCTACACCTTC.

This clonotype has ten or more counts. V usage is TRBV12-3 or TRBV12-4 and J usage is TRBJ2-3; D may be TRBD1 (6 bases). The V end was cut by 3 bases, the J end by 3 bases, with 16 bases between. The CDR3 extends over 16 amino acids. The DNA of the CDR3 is TGTGCCAGCAGTTTGATACAGGGACGTTGGACAGATACGCAGTATTTT. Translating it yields CASSLIQGRWTDTQYF.

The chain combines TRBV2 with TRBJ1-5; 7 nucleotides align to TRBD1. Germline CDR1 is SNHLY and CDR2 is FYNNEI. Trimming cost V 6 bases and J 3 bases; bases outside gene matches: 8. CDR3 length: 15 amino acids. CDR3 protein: CASRMRTGTNQPQHF. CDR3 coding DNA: TGTGCCAGCAGAATGAGGACAGGCACCAATCAGCCCCAGCATTTT.

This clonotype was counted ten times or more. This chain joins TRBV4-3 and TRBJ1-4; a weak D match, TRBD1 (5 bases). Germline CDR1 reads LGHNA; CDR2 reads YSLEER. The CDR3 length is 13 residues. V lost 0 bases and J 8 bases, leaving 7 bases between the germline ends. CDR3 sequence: CASSQDGGEKLFF. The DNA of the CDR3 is TGCGCCAGCAGCCAAGATGGGGGAGAAAAACTGTTTTTT.

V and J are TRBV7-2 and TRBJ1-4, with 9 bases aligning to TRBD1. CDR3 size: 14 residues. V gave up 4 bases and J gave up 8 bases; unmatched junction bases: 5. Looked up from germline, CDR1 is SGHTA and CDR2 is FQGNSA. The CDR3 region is CASSSTGGREKLFF. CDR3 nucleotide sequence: TGTGCCAGCAGCTCTACAGGGGGCCGGGAAAAACTGTTTTTT. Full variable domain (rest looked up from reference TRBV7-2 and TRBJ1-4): GAGVSQSPSNKVTEKGKDVELRCDPISGHTALYWYRQSLGQGLEFLIYFQGNSAPDKSGLPSDRFSAERTGGSVSTLTIQRTQQEDSAVYLCASSSTGGREKLFFGSGTQLSVL.

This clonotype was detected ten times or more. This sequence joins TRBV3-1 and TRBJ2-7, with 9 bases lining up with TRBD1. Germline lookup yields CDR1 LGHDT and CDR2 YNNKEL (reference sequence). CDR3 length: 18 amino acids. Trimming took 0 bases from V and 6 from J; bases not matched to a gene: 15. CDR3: CASSQDGPGQGRLGEQYV. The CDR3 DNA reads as TGTGCCAGCAGCCAAGATGGCCCGGGACAGGGAAGATTGGGCGAGCAGTACGTC.

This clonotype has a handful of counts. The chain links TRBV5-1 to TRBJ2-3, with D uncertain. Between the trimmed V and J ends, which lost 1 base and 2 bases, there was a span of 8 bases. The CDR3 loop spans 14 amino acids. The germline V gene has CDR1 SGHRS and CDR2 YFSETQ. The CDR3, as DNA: TGCGCCAGCAGCTTGTCTCAGGACACAGATACGCAGTATTTT. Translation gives CASSLSQDTDTQYF.

The DNA for the CDR3 is TGCGCCAGCAGTGACTCGGGACTAGCGGGGATCAATGAGCAGTTCTTC. Its protein product is CASSDSGLAGINEQFF. The gene calls are TRBV10-1 and TRBJ2-1; 13 bases fit TRBD2. The length of the CDR3 is 16 residues. Unmatched junction bases numbered 5, after V lost 3 bases and J lost 6 bases. Germline CDR1 is WNHNN and CDR2 is SYGVQD (reference sequence).

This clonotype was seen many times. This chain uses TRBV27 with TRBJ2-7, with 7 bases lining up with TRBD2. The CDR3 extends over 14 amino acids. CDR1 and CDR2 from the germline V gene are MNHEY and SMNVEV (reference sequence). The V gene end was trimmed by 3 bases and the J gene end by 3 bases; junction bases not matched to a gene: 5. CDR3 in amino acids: CASSFLGGDYEQYF. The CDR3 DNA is TGTGCCAGCAGTTTCTTGGGGGGGGACTACGAGCAGTACTTC.

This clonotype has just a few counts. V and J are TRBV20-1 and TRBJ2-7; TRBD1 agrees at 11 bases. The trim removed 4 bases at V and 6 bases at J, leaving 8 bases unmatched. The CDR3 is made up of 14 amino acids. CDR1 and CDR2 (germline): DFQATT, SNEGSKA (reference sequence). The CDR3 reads CSAILPGQGGEQYF. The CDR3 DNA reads TGCAGTGCTATTCTACCGGGACAGGGGGGCGAGCAGTACTTC.